These T cell receptor beta chains were read from a single sample in a study of T cell responses to AZD1222 COVID-19 vaccine. Only in-frame clones appear in the TCRdb table, and some are missing; sequencing was by immunoSEQ multiplex PCR. The sample carries 150,000 or so clones, around 90% recorded once. Sequencing was performed on peripheral blood, taken on day 0 of AZD1222 vaccination. These receptors came from an adult in good health. Both conserved end residues are part of each CDR3.

V gene	CDR3 protein
TRBV5-1	CASSRLAGGPSDTQYF
TRBV3-1/TRBV3-2	CASSPDRAEAFF
TRBV4-3	CASSPDHGTANNSPLHF
TRBV7-2	CASSFTGGPNTQYF
TRBV9	CASSGPSTVGGYTF
TRBV6-2/TRBV6-3	CASSRQGAGTEAFF
TRBV15	CATSPVPNYGYTF
TRBV5-4	CASSLGLAGSGEQYF
TRBV4-3	CASSQDSDRGDYGYTF
TRBV12-5	CASGSRDWTQYF
TRBV4-2	CASSQDRDDWKPQHF